Listed here are 31 T cell receptor beta chains from one sample, sequenced in a study of regulatory T cells in long-lasting Graves disease. The time point denotes: newly diagnosed GD, antithyroid drugs for less than 3 months. PBMC-derived RNA was used for the TCR library. Libraries of TCR beta came from iRepertoire HTBI primers plus Arm-PCR of CDR3 regions. TCRdb itself ran the multiplex PCR reads through MiXCR, one entry per CDR3 protein. This sample yields 360,000 or so distinct CDR3 sequences, of which about 16% are seen a single time; around 20% belongs to the top ten. These sequences were also reported in another study, on T cells in Graves' hyperthyroidism and ophthalmopathy.

The material was peripheral blood mononuclear cells (PBMCs), obtained at new diagnosis, from a patient treated with antithyroid drugs. Every receptor here comes from a woman aged 18-29 years with Graves disease.

There are many counts of this clonotype. The rearrangement uses TRBV5-1 and TRBJ2-1, with D perhaps being TRBD1 or TRBD2 (6 bases each). The CDR3 spans 13 residues. V was shortened by 4 bases and J by 8 bases, with 13 bases between the two germline ends. Germline V gene sequence: CDR1 SGHRS, CDR2 YFSETQ. CDR3 bases: TGCGCCAGCAGCGGAGGGGGGTTGGATGAGCAGTTCTTC. This translates into CASSGGGLDEQFF.

This clonotype was counted only a few times. It may be a read error: a sequence one base away is much more abundant. The V call is TRBV12-3 or TRBV12-4, the J call TRBJ2-2; 9 bases are shared with TRBD1. The V segment lost 8 bases and the J segment 7 bases; nucleotides outside the gene matches: 8. The CDR3 length is 14 residues. This chain's CDR3 is CASGKQGAVGELFF. CDR3 bases: TGTGCCAGCGGTAAACAGGGGGCTGTCGGGGAGCTGTTTTTT.

This clonotype was seen ten or more times. This chain joins TRBV20-1 and TRBJ2-7; unclear D gene. The CDR3 is 13 amino acids. Trimming left V 3 bases short and J 3 bases short, with 12 bases between. CDR1 and CDR2 from the germline V gene are DFQATT and SNEGSKA (reference sequence). The DNA for the CDR3 is TGCAGTGCTAGCCAGGCTACCGGCTACGAGCAGTACTTC. It encodes CSASQATGYEQYF.

The chain joins TRBV5-5 to TRBJ2-5, with 8 nucleotides matching TRBD2. The length of the CDR3 is 15 residues. CDR1 is SGHKS, CDR2 YYEKEE, per germline (reference sequence). J lost 5 bases, V lost 0 bases, and 6 bases had no gene match. The chain's CDR3 is CASSLVSAGGETQYF. The CDR3, as DNA: TGTGCCAGCAGCTTGGTGTCCGCGGGGGGTGAGACCCAGTACTTC. The whole variable domain, filled in from reference TRBV5-5 and TRBJ2-5, reads DAGVTQSPTHLIKTRGQQVTLRCSPISGHKSVSWYQQVLGQGPQFIFQYYEKEERGRGNFPDRFSARQFPNYSSELNVNALLLGDSALYLCASSLVSAGGETQYFGPGTRLLVL.

This clonotype was found many times. The chain combines TRBV5-1 with TRBJ1-5; D is uncertain. The V and J ends lost 4 bases and 6 bases respectively, with 11 bases between them. Germline loops: CDR1 SGHRS, CDR2 YFSETQ. The CDR3 consists of 13 residues. CDR3 nucleotides: TGCGCCAGCAGCCCTAACATGGGTCAGCCCCAGCATTTT. It translates to CASSPNMGQPQHF.

Comments on this clonotype: An end of the junction differs from the germline gene, which may be a read error. The chain carries TRBV20-1 and TRBJ2-7; 7 nucleotides match TRBD1. This CDR3 spans 15 amino acids. Germline lookup yields CDR1 DFQATT and CDR2 SNEGSKA (reference sequence). The CDR3 region has the DNA TGCGGTGCTAGAGACCCGACAGGGAATATCTACGAGCAGTACTTC. Translated, it gives CGARDPTGNIYEQYF.

This clonotype was seen many times. This rearrangement joins TRBV20-1 to TRBJ2-2; D is unresolved. CDR1 is DFQATT and CDR2 is SNEGSKA in the germline V gene (reference sequence). V was trimmed by 6 bases and J by 0 bases, leaving 11 bases between them. This CDR3 has 14 residues. The DNA for the CDR3 is TGCAGTGCCACAGACCTCGCGAACACCGGGGAGCTGTTTTTT. Its protein product is CSATDLANTGELFF.

This clonotype was found many times. This chain joins TRBV5-1 and TRBJ1-1; tentative D call: TRBD1 (5 bases). The length of the CDR3 is 15 residues. Germline V gene sequence: CDR1 SGHRS, CDR2 YFSETQ. Trimming removed 2 bases at V and 8 bases at J, with 19 bases between. As DNA, the CDR3 is TGCGCCAGCAGCTTAGTGTGGGGGTACTACCACGAAGCTTTCTTT. Residues: CASSLVWGYYHEAFF. Using reference TRBV5-1 and TRBJ1-1 for the parts outside the CDR3, the full variable domain is KAGVTQTPRYLIKTRGQQVTLSCSPISGHRSVSWYQQTPGQGLQFLFEYFSETQRNKGNFPGRFSGRQFSNSRSEMNVSTLELGDSALYLCASSLVWGYYHEAFFGQGTRLTVV.

This clonotype was counted only a few times. The CDR3 region has the DNA TGTGCCAGCAGCGACCCCGGGACAGGGGACTATGGCTACACCTTC. It translates to CASSDPGTGDYGYTF. V gene TRBV3-1 combines with J gene TRBJ1-2; 10 positions agree with TRBD1. Looked up from germline, CDR1 is LGHDT and CDR2 is YNNKEL (reference sequence). The CDR3 length is 15 residues. V trimming: 5 bases; J trimming: 3 bases; junction bases outside the gene matches: 6.

There are many counts of this clonotype. The rearrangement uses TRBV7-3 and TRBJ2-5; TRBD2 matches 11 bases. The CDR3 covers 15 residues. Per germline, CDR1 SGHTA and CDR2 FQGTGA. With 6 bases clipped from V and 5 bases from J, the junction kept 8 bases outside the gene matches. The CDR3 region has the DNA TGTGCCAGCAGTCTAACTAGCGGGAGTGGGGAGACCCAGTACTTC. Protein sequence: CASSLTSGSGETQYF. Full variable domain (remainder filled in from reference TRBV7-3 and TRBJ2-5): GAGVSQTPSNKVTEKGKYVELRCDPISGHTALYWYRQSLGQGPEFLIYFQGTGAADDSGLPNDRFFAVRPEGSVSTLKIQRTERGDSAVYLCASSLTSGSGETQYFGPGTRLLVL.

This clonotype was picked up many times. The chain links TRBV12-3 or TRBV12-4 to TRBJ2-1, with TRBD2 identical over 9 bases. This CDR3 is built from 18 residues. J gave up 8 bases and V 5 bases, and 19 bases lay outside the gene matches. CDR3 protein: CASSPSPLLGRGGYEQFF. CDR3 DNA sequence: TGTGCCAGCAGTCCCAGCCCCCTTTTGGGGCGGGGGGGCTATGAGCAGTTCTTC.

This clonotype was seen ten or more times. The gene calls are TRBV2 and TRBJ1-1; TRBD1 agrees at 8 bases. CDR3 length equals 14 residues. CDR1 is SNHLY and CDR2 is FYNNEI in the germline V gene. V lost 3 bases to trimming and J lost 2 bases; unmatched junction nucleotides: 2. In DNA form, the CDR3 reads TGTGCCAGCAGTGACAGGGGGCGAAACACTGAAGCTTTCTTT. Amino acids: CASSDRGRNTEAFF.

The V call is TRBV30, the J call TRBJ1-4; TRBD1 matches at 9 bases. The germline V gene encodes CDR1 GTSNPN and CDR2 SVGIG (reference sequence). V was clipped by 5 bases and J by 8 bases; unmatched bases: 6. This CDR3 comprises 13 residues. The CDR3, as DNA: TGTGCCTGGGTGGACAGGGGCCGGGAAAAACTGTTTTTT. Its protein is CAWVDRGREKLFF.

The rearrangement links TRBV12-3 or TRBV12-4 to TRBJ2-1; 10 nucleotides align to TRBD2. J lost 2 bases, V lost 5 bases, and 9 bases had no gene match. This CDR3 contains 17 residues. The CDR3 protein is CASSGQAGGPPYNEQFF. The CDR3 coding sequence is TGTGCCAGCAGTGGACAAGCGGGAGGGCCACCCTACAATGAGCAGTTCTTC.

The rearrangement uses TRBV15 and TRBJ2-5; weak D call: TRBD2 (6 bases). CDR1 and CDR2 from the germline V gene are LNHNV and YYDKDF (reference sequence). This CDR3 spans 14 amino acids. Trimming shortened V by 0 bases and J by 5 bases, and 10 bases separated the two germline ends. The CDR3 loop is CATSRDRGGETQYF. The CDR3 DNA reads TGTGCCACCAGCAGAGATCGAGGAGGGGAGACCCAGTACTTC.

The gene calls are TRBV6-5 and TRBJ2-2; no reliable D call. Trimming removed 0 bases at V and 11 bases at J, with 7 bases between. The V gene's germline CDR1 is MNHEY and CDR2 SVGAGI. This CDR3 contains 12 residues. Written as DNA, the CDR3 is TGTGCCAGCAGTTACTCGGCGGTCGAGCTGTTTTTT. Protein product: CASSYSAVELFF.

This clonotype has a handful of counts. This sequence may be a read error, since a much larger clone differs from it by one base. The chain recombines TRBV7-9 with TRBJ2-7, with a tentative D call TRBD1 (6 bases). This CDR3 region has 12 residues. Trimming cost V 8 bases and J 0 bases, with 8 bases left between them. In germline, CDR1 is SEHNR, CDR2 FQNEAQ (reference sequence). The CDR3 region is CASGQSSYEQYF. Written as DNA, the CDR3 is TGTGCCAGCGGACAGAGCTCCTACGAGCAGTACTTC.

This clonotype was observed a few times. J is TRBJ2-3 and V is TRBV3-1; D remains ambiguous. This CDR3 has 13 amino acids. The V gene lost 4 bases and the J gene lost 10 bases, with 15 bases spanning the gap. CDR1 and CDR2 from the germline V gene are LGHDT and YNNKEL (reference sequence). The CDR3 loop reads CASSLRTLPAQYF. The CDR3 coding sequence is TGTGCCAGCAGCCTAAGAACGCTCCCTGCGCAGTATTTT.

This clonotype was counted ten times or more. The V call is TRBV24-1, the J call TRBJ1-1; TRBD1 might be the D (5 bases). Germline CDR1 KGHDR, CDR2 SFDVKD. The germline V and J ends were trimmed by 1 base and 2 bases, with 10 bases remaining between them. The CDR3 consists of 15 residues. The CDR3 here is CATSDFGRDNTEAFF. As DNA, the CDR3 is TGTGCCACCAGTGATTTCGGCAGGGATAACACTGAAGCTTTCTTT.

This clonotype was seen a few times. This rearrangement joins TRBV19 to TRBJ1-5; D ambiguous. V shed 9 bases and J shed 4 bases, with 19 bases lying between them. The CDR3 sequence is 15 residues long. Germline V gene data show CDR1 as LNHDA and CDR2 as SQIVND (reference sequence). Here the CDR3 reads CASSQVKGANQPQHF. Here the CDR3 DNA reads TGTGCCAGCTCCCAGGTGAAGGGAGCAAATCAGCCCCAGCATTTT.

This clonotype has a count of ten or more. This chain uses TRBV11-2 with TRBJ1-6, with 10 bases matching TRBD1. Germline CDR1 is SGHAT and CDR2 is FQNNGV. The junction had 7 bases not matched to a gene; V was cut back by 4 bases and J by 10 bases. The CDR3 contains 15 residues. The CDR3 nucleotides are TGTGCCAGCAGCTCTCGGGACAGGGGTTACTCACCCCTCCACTTT. This encodes CASSSRDRGYSPLHF.

Details on this clonotype: It may be a read error: a sequence one base away is much more abundant. V and J are TRBV20-1 and TRBJ2-1, with 8 bases that match TRBD2. Germline loops: CDR1 DFQATT, CDR2 SNEGSKA (reference sequence). The CDR3 contains 18 residues. In nucleotides, the CDR3 is TGCAGTGCTAGAGATAGTGGCGGGAGGCATGGGACCTACAATGACCAGTTCTTC. Encoded protein: CSARDSGGRHGTYNDQFF.

There are a few counts of this clonotype. V and J are TRBV6-1 and TRBJ1-4; 9 bases fit TRBD1. V was pared by 6 bases and J by 6 bases, with 5 bases of the junction left unmatched. This CDR3 has 14 amino acids. Germline values: CDR1 MNHNS, CDR2 SASEGT. CDR3 amino acids: CASRDRGNDEKLFF. Here the CDR3 DNA reads TGTGCCAGCAGGGACAGGGGAAACGATGAAAAACTGTTTTTT.

This clonotype has just a few counts. The chain has TRBV11-2 and TRBJ2-1; TRBD2 is a possible D gene (6 bases). The CDR3 sequence is 11 residues long. Per the germline V gene, CDR1 is SGHAT and CDR2 is FQNNGV. The CDR3 sequence is CAGGPANEQFF. In nucleotides, the CDR3 is TGTGCAGGAGGGCCGGCGAATGAGCAGTTCTTC.

The sample holds many counts of this clonotype. This sequence joins TRBV6-1 and TRBJ1-1; D possibly corresponds to TRBD1 (5 bases). Germline V gene lookup returns CDR1 MNHNS and CDR2 SASEGT. The CDR3 totals 13 residues. The V end lost 8 bases, the J end lost 5 bases, and 15 bases lay between the germline ends. The CDR3 spells CASSAGPWTEAFF. The DNA of the CDR3 is TGTGCCAGCTCCGCGGGACCATGGACTGAAGCTTTCTTT.

This clonotype showed up many times. The V and J genes are TRBV28 and TRBJ2-7, with 8 bases lining up with TRBD2. Germline lookup yields CDR1 MDHEN and CDR2 SYDVKM. The CDR3 spans 17 residues. V was pared by 4 bases and J by 6 bases, with 17 bases of the junction left unmatched. The CDR3 sequence: CASSSPGGGNLLGEQYF. As DNA, the CDR3 is TGTGCCAGCAGTTCACCCGGCGGGGGGAACTTATTGGGCGAGCAGTACTTC.

This clonotype was detected many times. The chain carries TRBV12-3 or TRBV12-4 and TRBJ2-7; TRBD2 aligns across 8 bases. This CDR3 is 15 amino acids long. Unmatched junction bases numbered 9, after V lost 2 bases and J lost 6 bases. CDR3 bases: TGTGCCAGCAGTTTATCTGGCGGGGGGCGTGTCGAGCAGTACTTC. Protein sequence: CASSLSGGGRVEQYF.

This clonotype was detected only a few times. The chain employs TRBV27 and TRBJ2-3, with TRBD2 identical over 7 bases. This CDR3 spans 16 amino acids. V trimming: 6 bases; J trimming: 6 bases; junction bases outside the gene matches: 15. Germline V CDR1 and CDR2: MNHEY, SMNVEV (reference sequence). The CDR3 DNA reads as TGTGCCAGCAGCTCCCACCGGGGGGTCCCTGAGGATACGCAGTATTTT. The encoded protein is CASSSHRGVPEDTQYF.

Points on this clonotype: This may be a read error, as it is one base from a much larger clone. The chain has TRBV28 and TRBJ2-5; 8 positions match TRBD1. V was pared by 10 bases and J by 3 bases, with 7 bases of the junction left unmatched. The CDR3 is 13 residues long. CDR1 is MDHEN and CDR2 is SYDVKM in the germline V gene. CDR3 bases: TGTGCCACCTCGGACAGGGCTGAAGAGACCCAGTACTTC. Translated: CATSDRAEETQYF.

Many counts were recorded for this clonotype. This chain links TRBV18 with TRBJ2-1, with TRBD2 matching over 9 bases. CDR1 and CDR2 (germline): KGHSH, LQKENI. V lost 8 bases to trimming and J lost 4 bases; unmatched junction nucleotides: 9. The CDR3 is 15 residues long. As DNA, the CDR3 is TGTGCCAGCAGCCCCCTAGCGGGGTCGTACAATGAGCAGTTCTTC. This codes for CASSPLAGSYNEQFF.

The chain links TRBV6-1 to TRBJ1-5, with D possibly TRBD1 on 6 matching bases. The CDR3 length is 12 residues. CDR1 is MNHNS, CDR2 SASEGT, per germline. V was trimmed by 5 bases and J by 5 bases, leaving 7 bases between them. The CDR3 reads CASSQGHQPQHF. CDR3 sequence (DNA): TGTGCCAGCAGTCAGGGGCATCAGCCCCAGCATTTT.